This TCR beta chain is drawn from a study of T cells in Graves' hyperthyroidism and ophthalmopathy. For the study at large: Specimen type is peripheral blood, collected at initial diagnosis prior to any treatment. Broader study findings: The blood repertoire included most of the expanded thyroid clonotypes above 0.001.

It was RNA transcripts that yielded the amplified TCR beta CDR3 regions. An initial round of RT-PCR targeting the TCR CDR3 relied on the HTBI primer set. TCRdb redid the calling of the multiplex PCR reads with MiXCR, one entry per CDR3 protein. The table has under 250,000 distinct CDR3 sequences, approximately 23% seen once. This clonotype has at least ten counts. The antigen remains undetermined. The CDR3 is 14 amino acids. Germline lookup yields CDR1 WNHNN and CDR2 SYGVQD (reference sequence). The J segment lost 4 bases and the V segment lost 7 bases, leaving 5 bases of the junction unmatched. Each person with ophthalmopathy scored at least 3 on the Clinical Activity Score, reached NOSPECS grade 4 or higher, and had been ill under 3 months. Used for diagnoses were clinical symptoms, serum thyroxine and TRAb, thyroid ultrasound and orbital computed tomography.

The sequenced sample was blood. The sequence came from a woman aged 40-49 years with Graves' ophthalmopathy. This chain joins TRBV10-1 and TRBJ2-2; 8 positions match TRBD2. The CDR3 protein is CASTPSGSTGELFF. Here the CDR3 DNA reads TGCGCCAGCACTCCAAGCGGGAGCACCGGGGAGCTGTTTTTT.